This T cell receptor (beta chain) was recorded in a study of shared clonotypes between healthy human individuals (TCRdb year 2020). Regarding the research as a whole: The cohort included three men and a couple of women between 18 and 49 years of age. For each donor, CD4 naive and CD4 memory were each run on three plates, CD8 naive on two plates, and CD8 memory on one plate. The study deeply sequenced blood TCR repertoires of about five healthy adults to estimate repertoire size and the extent of clonotype sharing between individuals. To increase sequencing depth and limit assay-specific biases, TCR repertoire library preparation and sequencing were carried out by different laboratories using diverse techniques. Leukapheresis yielded between about 0.85 and 9.5 billion PBMCs per donor.

Overall results and qualifications from the work: The small number of donors limited the genetic and exposure-history diversity represented. Sampling was restricted to blood, and TCR repertoires in tissues likely differ from the TCR repertoires found in blood. Estimated clonotype richness was generally larger for naive than for memory subsets. Across a few donors, around 5% of naive CD4, approximately 3.6% of naive CD8, 2.3% of memory CD4, and 0.4% to 0.45% of memory CD8 clonotypes were shared. Pairwise subsampling led to the expectation that sequencing depth would affect the degree of clonotype sharing among donors. Higher generation probabilities were observed for clonotypes shared by all four sorted-subset donors than for non-shared clonotypes. Incomplete sequencing was indicated by rarefaction of sorted-subset datasets, despite the large sequencing depth.

Donors were healthy HIV-negative adults with no recently reported acute infections or vaccinations. All donors were Caucasian adults living in Nashville, Tennessee, USA. CD4+ T cells were enriched by magnetic negative selection; naive cells were then positively selected on CD45RA, and the negative fraction formed the memory subset. Blood was obtained by leukapheresis, after which PBMCs were separated by Ficoll-Histopaque density gradient centrifugation and cryopreserved in liquid nitrogen vapor phase. Purity and quantity of every magnetically sorted T cell population were checked by analytical flow cytometry. From each sorted fraction, genomic DNA was isolated and quantified by UV absorbance on a Nanodrop 2000c. In this sample, this clone turned up once. It lacks a known antigen. Per-base qualities were not stored, and no clone one base away is much larger. Using the deep immunoSEQ assay, TCR CDR3 regions were amplified from genomic DNA by multiplex PCR. Extracted genomic DNA from each cell subset was spread evenly across all wells of several immunoSEQ 96-well plates, with each plate serving as a replicate. For sorted subsets, each replicate PCR was loaded with about 0.2 ug genomic DNA, equivalent to about 33,000 T cell genomes. Purified libraries were measured with a Qubit 3.0 fluorometer, size-checked on a Bioanalyzer 2100, and measured again with the KAPA Library Quantification kit. A separate single-read 150-cycle Illumina NextSeq 550 flow cell was used to sequence each immunoSEQ 96-well plate. Processing in the source paper ran as follows. Because only junctional sequences without quality scores were contained in the immunoSEQ output, filtering matching that applied to full-length reads could not be performed. Sequences were annotated with PyIR, a Python wrapper for IgBLAST v1.9, using IMGT germline references to assign V/J genes and CDR3. Reads were filtered out if the reads had weak V/J assignments (E-value above 1e-6), no CDR3, stop codons, out-of-frame junctions, or ambiguous translated residues. A V3J clonotype was defined by an identical inferred V gene, J gene, and CDR3 amino acid sequence. Percentage overlap between repertoires was computed as shared unique clonotypes divided by the size of the smaller repertoire. RTK rarefaction, the Chao1 estimator, and Recon v2.1 estimates of unobserved clonotypes were used to assess repertoire richness. For all TCRbeta clonotypes obtained by the gDNA method from a few donors, generation probabilities were computed with OLGA. Imported from immuneACCESS, the table was reduced by TCRdb to in-frame sequences with V and J called. These copies leave out some clones; in studies compared against another copy, an unresolved V gene accounts for under half, and the cause of the remainder is not known. The V and J calls and clone size are taken from that table; D and trimming were inferred from the DNA. This sample lists about 2 million clones; roughly 95% were detected once. Around 0.13% of the sample comes from the top ten.

V lost 2 bases and J lost 4 bases; the stretch between them is 8 bases long. Reading the germline V gene gives CDR1 SGHVS and CDR2 FNYEAQ. The CDR3 goes from the cysteine to the phenylalanine over 13 residues. The read is trimmed to its CDR3 DNA, 39 bases read in frame from base 1. The clonotype was recovered from a young man in good health. Recombination joined TRBV7-6 with TRBJ1-1; the D gene cannot be named for sure. The sequencing input was naive CD4+ T cells sorted from blood. The meaning of the sample's cell subset or site label: CD45RA+ positively selected. The CDR3 here reads CASSLMDGTEAFF. The bases are TGTGCCAGCAGCTTAATGGACGGCACTGAAGCTTTCTTT.